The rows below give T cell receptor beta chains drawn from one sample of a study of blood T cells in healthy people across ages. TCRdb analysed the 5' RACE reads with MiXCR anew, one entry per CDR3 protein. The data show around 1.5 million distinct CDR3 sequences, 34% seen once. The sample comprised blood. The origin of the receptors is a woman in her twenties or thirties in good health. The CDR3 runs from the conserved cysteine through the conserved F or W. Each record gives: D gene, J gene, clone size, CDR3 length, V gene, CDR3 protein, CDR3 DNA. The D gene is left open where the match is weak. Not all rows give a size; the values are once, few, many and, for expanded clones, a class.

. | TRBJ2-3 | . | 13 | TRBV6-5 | CASRSPGGDTQYF | TGTGCCAGCAGGTCCCCCGGAGGGGATACGCAGTATTTT
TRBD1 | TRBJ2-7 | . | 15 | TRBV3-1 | CASSPSDRGVSEQYF | TGTGCCAGCAGCCCGTCAGACAGGGGGGTATCGGAGCAGTACTTC
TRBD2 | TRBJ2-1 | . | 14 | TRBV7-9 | CASSRTRVEDEQFF | TGTGCCAGCAGTCGGACTAGAGTTGAAGATGAGCAGTTCTTC
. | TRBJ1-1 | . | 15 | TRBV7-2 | CASSLGSGANTEAFF | TGTGCCAGCAGCTTGGGATCAGGGGCGAACACTGAAGCTTTCTTT
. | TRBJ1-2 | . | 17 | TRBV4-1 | CASSQERGGYANYGYTF | TGCGCCAGCAGCCAAGAAAGGGGCGGGTATGCTAACTATGGCTACACCTTC
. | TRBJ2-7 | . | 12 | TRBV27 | CATVGSSYEQYF | TGTGCCACGGTCGGCAGCTCCTACGAGCAGTACTTC
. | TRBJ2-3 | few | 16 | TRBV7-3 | CASSLMAESSTDTQYF | TGTGCCAGCAGCTTAATGGCAGAATCTAGCACAGATACGCAGTATTTT
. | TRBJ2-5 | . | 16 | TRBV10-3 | CAISEETPDRLETQYF | TGTGCCATCAGTGAGGAGACCCCCGACCGGTTAGAGACCCAGTACTTC
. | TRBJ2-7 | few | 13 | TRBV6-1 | CASAGGGAYEQYF | TGTGCCAGCGCCGGTGGTGGGGCCTACGAGCAGTACTTC
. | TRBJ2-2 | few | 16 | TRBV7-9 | CASSLRQALNTGELFF | TGTGCCAGCAGCTTACGGCAGGCCCTAAACACCGGGGAGCTGTTTTTT
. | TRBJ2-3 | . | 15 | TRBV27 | CASSSYDPGRDTQYF | TGTGCCAGCAGTTCCTATGATCCTGGAAGAGATACGCAGTATTTT
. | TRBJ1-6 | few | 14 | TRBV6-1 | CASSELHSNSPLHF | TGTGCCAGCAGTGAATTACACTCTAATTCACCCCTCCACTTT
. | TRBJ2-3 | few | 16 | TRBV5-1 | CASSRPGVESTDTQYF | TGCGCCAGCAGTCGCCCCGGGGTGGAGAGCACAGATACGCAGTATTTT
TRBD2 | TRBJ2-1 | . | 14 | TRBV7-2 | CASEGREGVDEQFF | TGTGCCAGCGAAGGCAGGGAGGGAGTGGATGAGCAGTTCTTC
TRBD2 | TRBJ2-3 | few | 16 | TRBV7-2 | CASSLVRGGAADTQYF | TGTGCCAGCAGCTTAGTGCGCGGGGGGGCGGCAGATACGCAGTATTTT
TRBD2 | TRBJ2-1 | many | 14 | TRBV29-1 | CSVSPSGGNNEQFF | TGCAGCGTCTCCCCTAGCGGGGGAAACAATGAGCAGTTCTTC
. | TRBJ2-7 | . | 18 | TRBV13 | CASSLSVGLLSRPYEQYF | TGTGCCAGCAGCTTATCGGTCGGATTATTGAGCAGGCCCTACGAGCAGTACTTC
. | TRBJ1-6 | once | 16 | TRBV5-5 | CASSLSPGGKNSPLHF | TGTGCCAGCAGCTTGTCGCCCGGCGGAAAGAATTCACCCCTCCACTTT
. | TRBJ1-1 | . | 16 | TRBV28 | CASSLSSRYGGTEAFF | TGTGCCAGTAGTTTATCTTCGCGATATGGGGGCACTGAAGCTTTCTTT
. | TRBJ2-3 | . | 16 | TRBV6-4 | CASSESWGAGADTQYF | TGTGCCAGCAGTGAATCTTGGGGGGCCGGTGCAGATACGCAGTATTTT
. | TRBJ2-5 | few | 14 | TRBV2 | CASRLEPYQETQYF | TGTGCCAGCAGGCTGGAACCTTACCAAGAGACCCAGTACTTC
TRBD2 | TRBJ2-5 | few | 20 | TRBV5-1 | CASSLAWTSGRAGAEETQYF | TGCGCCAGCAGCTTGGCATGGACTAGCGGGAGGGCAGGGGCGGAAGAGACCCAGTACTTC
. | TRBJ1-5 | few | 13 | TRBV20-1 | CSARYSSNQPQHF | TGCAGTGCTAGATACAGTAGCAATCAGCCCCAGCATTTT
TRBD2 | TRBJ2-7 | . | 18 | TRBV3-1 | CASSRKPPGTSGSYEQYF | TGTGCCAGCAGCCGCAAACCACCCGGGACTAGCGGATCATACGAGCAGTACTTC
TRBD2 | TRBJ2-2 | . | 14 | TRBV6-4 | CASSDSSGAGELFF | TGTGCCAGCAGTGACTCTAGCGGGGCCGGGGAGCTGTTTTTT
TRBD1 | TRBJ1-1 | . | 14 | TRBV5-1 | CASSLRQGNTKAFF | TGCGCCAGCAGCTTGAGACAGGGTAACACTAAAGCTTTCTTT
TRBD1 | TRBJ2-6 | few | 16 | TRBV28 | CASNLGTVSGANVLTF | TGTGCCAGCAACTTGGGGACAGTCTCTGGGGCCAACGTCCTGACTTTC
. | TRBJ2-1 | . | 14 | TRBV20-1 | CSARGQYSYNEQFF | TGCAGTGCTAGAGGGCAGTACTCCTACAATGAGCAGTTCTTC
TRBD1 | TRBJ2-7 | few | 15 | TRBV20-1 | CSASVGQGMAYEQYF | TGCAGTGCTAGCGTCGGACAGGGGATGGCGTACGAGCAGTACTTC
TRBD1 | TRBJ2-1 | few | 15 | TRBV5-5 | CASSLTTGGFHEQFF | TGTGCCAGCAGCTTGACCACAGGGGGCTTCCATGAGCAGTTCTTC
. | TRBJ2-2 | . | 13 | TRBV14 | CASSQVNTGELFF | TGTGCCAGCAGCCAAGTGAACACCGGGGAGCTGTTTTTT
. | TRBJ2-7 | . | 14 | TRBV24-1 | CAASDVTYPYEQYF | TGTGCCGCCAGTGATGTCACCTACCCCTACGAGCAGTACTTC
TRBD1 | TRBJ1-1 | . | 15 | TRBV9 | CASSVGGQGGTEAFF | TGTGCCAGCAGCGTAGGAGGACAGGGGGGAACTGAAGCTTTCTTT
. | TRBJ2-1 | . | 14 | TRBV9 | CASSVDWDYNEQFF | TGTGCCAGCAGCGTAGATTGGGACTACAATGAGCAGTTCTTC
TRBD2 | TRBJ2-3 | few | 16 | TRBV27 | CASSLGSGRATDTQYF | TGTGCCAGCAGTTTAGGGAGCGGGAGGGCGACAGATACGCAGTATTTT
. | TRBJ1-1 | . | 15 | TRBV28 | CASSLTEEINTEAFF | TGTGCCAGCAGTTTGACCGAGGAAATTAACACTGAAGCTTTCTTT
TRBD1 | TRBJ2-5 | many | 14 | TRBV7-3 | CASSWSGQGETQYF | TGTGCCAGCAGCTGGTCCGGACAGGGAGAGACCCAGTACTTC
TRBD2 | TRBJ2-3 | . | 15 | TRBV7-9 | CASSQSGSFADTQYF | TGTGCCAGCAGCCAGAGCGGGAGTTTCGCAGATACGCAGTATTTT
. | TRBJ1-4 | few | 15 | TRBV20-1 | CSARDYLTGIEKLFF | TGCAGTGCTAGAGATTATTTGACGGGGATCGAAAAACTGTTTTTT
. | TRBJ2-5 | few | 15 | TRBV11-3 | CASSLGGTPQETQYF | TGTGCCAGCAGCTTAGGCGGGACCCCACAAGAGACCCAGTACTTC
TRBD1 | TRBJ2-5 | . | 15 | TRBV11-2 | CASSLEKQGAQEQYF | TGTGCCAGCAGCTTAGAAAAACAGGGGGCGCAGGAGCAGTACTTC
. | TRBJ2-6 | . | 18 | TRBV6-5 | CASSYPGFGALGANVLTF | TGTGCCAGCAGTTATCCAGGGTTTGGAGCATTAGGGGCCAACGTCCTGACTTTC
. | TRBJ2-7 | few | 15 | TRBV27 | CASSITGFASYEQYF | TGTGCCAGCAGCATAACAGGCTTCGCCTCCTACGAGCAGTACTTC
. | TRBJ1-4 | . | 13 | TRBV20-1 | CSALESQREKLFF | TGCAGTGCTTTAGAGAGCCAACGGGAAAAACTGTTTTTT
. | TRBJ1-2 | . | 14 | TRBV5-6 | CASSSVPDLYGYTF | TGTGCCAGCAGCTCGGTCCCGGATCTGTATGGCTACACCTTC